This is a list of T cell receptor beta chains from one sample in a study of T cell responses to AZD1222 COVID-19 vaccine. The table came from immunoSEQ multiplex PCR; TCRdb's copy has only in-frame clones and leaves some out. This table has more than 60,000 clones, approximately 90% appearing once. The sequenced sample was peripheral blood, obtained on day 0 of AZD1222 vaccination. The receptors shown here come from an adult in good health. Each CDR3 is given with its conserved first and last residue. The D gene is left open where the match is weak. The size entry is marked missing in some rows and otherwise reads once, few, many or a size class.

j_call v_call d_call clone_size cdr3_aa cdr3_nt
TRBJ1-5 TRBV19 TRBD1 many CASKPGQGYQPQHF TGTGCCAGTAAGCCGGGACAGGGCTATCAGCCCCAGCATTTT
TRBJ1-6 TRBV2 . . CASSLSDNSPLHF TGTGCCAGCAGTTTGTCAGATAATTCACCCCTCCACTTT
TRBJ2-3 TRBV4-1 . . CASSHQTTQYF TGCGCCAGCAGCCACCAAACTACGCAGTATTTT
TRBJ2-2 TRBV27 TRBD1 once CASRRQGAANTGELFF TGTGCCAGCAGACGACAGGGGGCCGCGAACACCGGGGAGCTGTTTTTT
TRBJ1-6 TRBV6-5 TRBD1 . CASRQGVPYNSPLHF TGTGCCAGCAGACAGGGGGTCCCTTATAATTCACCCCTCCACTTT
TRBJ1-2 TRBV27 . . CASSSHTGRTYGYTF TGTGCCAGCAGTTCCCACACGGGACGGACGTATGGCTACACCTTC
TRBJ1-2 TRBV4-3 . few CASSQDIGVGGYTF TGCGCCAGCAGCCAAGATATTGGCGTGGGCGGCTACACCTTC
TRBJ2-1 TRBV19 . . CASSKQEVYNEQFF TGTGCCAGTTCAAAGCAGGAGGTTTACAATGAGCAGTTCTTC
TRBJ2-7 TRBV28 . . CASRKTASYEQYF TGTGCCAGCAGAAAAACTGCGTCCTACGAGCAGTACTTC
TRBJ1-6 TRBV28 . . CASSRLSSYNSPLHF TGTGCCAGCAGTCGCCTTAGCTCCTATAATTCACCCCTCCACTTT
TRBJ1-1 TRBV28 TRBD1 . CASSTPDRGPFEAFF TGTGCCAGCAGTACTCCGGACAGGGGGCCGTTTGAAGCTTTCTTT
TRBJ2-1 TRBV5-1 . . CASSLEGQAVNEQFF TGCGCCAGCAGCTTGGAGGGGCAGGCAGTAAATGAGCAGTTCTTC
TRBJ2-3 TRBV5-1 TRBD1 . CASRRQGGTDTQYF TGCGCCAGCAGAAGACAGGGGGGCACAGATACGCAGTATTTT
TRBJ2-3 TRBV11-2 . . CASLASGTDTQYF TGTGCCAGCCTAGCTTCGGGCACAGATACGCAGTATTTT
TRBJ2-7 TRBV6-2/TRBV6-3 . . CASSLLPYEQYF TGTGCCAGCAGTTTACTTCCCTACGAGCAGTACTTC
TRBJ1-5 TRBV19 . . CASMAANYQPQHF TGTGCCAGTATGGCAGCAAACTATCAGCCCCAGCATTTT
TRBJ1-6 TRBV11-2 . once CASSLGQNNSPLHF TGTGCCAGCAGCTTAGGACAGAATAATTCACCCCTCCACTTT
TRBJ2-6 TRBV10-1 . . CASSEGGDSGANVLTF TGCGCCAGCAGTGAGGGAGGGGACTCTGGGGCCAACGTCCTGACTTTC
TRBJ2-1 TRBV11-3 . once CASSLGANNEQFF TGTGCCAGCAGCTTAGGGGCGAACAATGAGCAGTTCTTC
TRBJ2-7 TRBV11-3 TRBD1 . CASSLWTGGDEQYF TGTGCCAGCAGCTTGTGGACAGGGGGCGACGAGCAGTACTTC
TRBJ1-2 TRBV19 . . CASSIREPLYGYTF TGTGCCAGTAGTATTCGGGAGCCTCTCTATGGCTACACCTTC
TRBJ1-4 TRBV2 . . CASFRTAGNEKLFF TGTGCCAGCTTCCGGACAGCCGGGAATGAAAAACTGTTTTTT
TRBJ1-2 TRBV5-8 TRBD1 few CASSVGTGRIYGYTF TGTGCCAGCAGCGTGGGGACAGGGAGAATCTATGGCTACACCTTC
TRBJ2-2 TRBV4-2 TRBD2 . CASSQEGVTSGTGELFF TGTGCCAGCAGCCAAGAGGGGGTGACTAGCGGTACCGGGGAGCTGTTTTTT
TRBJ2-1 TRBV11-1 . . CASSLQDEQFF TGTGCCAGCAGCCTCCAAGATGAGCAGTTCTTC
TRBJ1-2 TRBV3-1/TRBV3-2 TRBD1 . CASAGTGGFGGYTF TGTGCCAGCGCGGGGACAGGGGGCTTCGGTGGCTACACCTTC
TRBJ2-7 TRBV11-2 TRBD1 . CASRGTGGYYEQYF TGTGCCAGCAGGGGGACAGGGGGCTACTACGAGCAGTACTTC
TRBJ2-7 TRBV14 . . CASSQGLTYSYEQYF TGTGCCAGCAGCCAAGGCCTAACCTACTCCTACGAGCAGTACTTC
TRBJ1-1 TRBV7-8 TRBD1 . CASSLGTGAPVGSFF TGTGCCAGCAGCTTAGGGACAGGGGCCCCAGTTGGTTCTTTCTTT
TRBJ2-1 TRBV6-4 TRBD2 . CASSVLAGEMSEQFF TGTGCCAGCAGTGTACTAGCGGGAGAAATGAGTGAGCAGTTCTTC
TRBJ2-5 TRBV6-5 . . CASYEAGLQETQYF TGTGCCAGCTATGAGGCGGGCCTACAAGAGACCCAGTACTTC
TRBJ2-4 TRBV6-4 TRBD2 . CASRLGLVGGKNIQYF TGTGCCAGCAGGCTAGGACTAGTGGGGGGCAAAAACATTCAGTACTTC
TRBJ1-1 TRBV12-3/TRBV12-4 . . CASRAGRHTEAFF TGTGCCAGCAGGGCGGGACGGCACACTGAAGCTTTCTTT
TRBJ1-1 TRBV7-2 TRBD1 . CASSRQGWTEAFF TGTGCCAGCAGTCGACAGGGGTGGACTGAAGCTTTCTTT
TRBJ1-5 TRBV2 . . CASSRDLSNQPQHF TGTGCCAGCAGTAGGGACCTTAGCAATCAGCCCCAGCATTTT
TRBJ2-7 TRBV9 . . CASRYRTNYEQYF TGTGCCAGCAGATACAGGACCAACTACGAGCAGTACTTC
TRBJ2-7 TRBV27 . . CASRLGDRPYEQYF TGTGCCAGCAGATTGGGGGACCGACCCTACGAGCAGTACTTC
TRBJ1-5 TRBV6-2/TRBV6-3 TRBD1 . CASSYSIRGQANQPQHF TGTGCCAGCAGTTACTCGATAAGGGGACAGGCCAATCAGCCCCAGCATTTT
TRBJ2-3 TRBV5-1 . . CASSFTGYLGTDTQYF TGCGCCAGCAGCTTTACAGGGTATCTTGGTACAGATACGCAGTATTTT
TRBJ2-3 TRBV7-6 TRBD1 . CASSLGDRERADTQYF TGTGCCAGCAGCTTGGGGGACAGGGAGAGGGCAGATACGCAGTATTTT
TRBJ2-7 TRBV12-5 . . CASGLVKGFEQYF TGTGCTAGTGGTTTGGTCAAAGGGTTCGAGCAGTACTTC
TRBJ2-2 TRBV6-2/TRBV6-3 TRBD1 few CASSTTGWTGELFF TGTGCCAGCAGTACGACAGGGTGGACCGGGGAGCTGTTTTTT
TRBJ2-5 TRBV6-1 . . CASSDGGAPQYF TGTGCCAGCAGTGATGGCGGCGCGCCCCAGTACTTC
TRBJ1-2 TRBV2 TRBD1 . CASSEQGAAYGYTF TGTGCCAGCAGTGAGCAGGGGGCGGCCTATGGCTACACCTTC